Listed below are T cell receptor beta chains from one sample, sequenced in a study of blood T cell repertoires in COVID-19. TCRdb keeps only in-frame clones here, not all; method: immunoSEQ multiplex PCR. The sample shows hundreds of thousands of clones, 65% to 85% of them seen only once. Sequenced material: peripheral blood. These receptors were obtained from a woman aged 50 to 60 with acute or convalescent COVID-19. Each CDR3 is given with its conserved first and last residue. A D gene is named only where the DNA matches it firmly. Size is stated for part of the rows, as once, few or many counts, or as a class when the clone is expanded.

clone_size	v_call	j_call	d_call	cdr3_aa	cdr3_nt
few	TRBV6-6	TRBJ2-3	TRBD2	CASSDSTSGRNTQYF	TGTGCCAGCAGTGACTCGACTAGCGGGAGGAATACGCAGTATTTT
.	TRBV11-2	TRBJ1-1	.	CASSLGTANTEAFF	TGTGCCAGCAGCTTAGGGACAGCGAACACTGAAGCTTTCTTT
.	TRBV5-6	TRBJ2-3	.	CASSLSTSTQYF	TGTGCCAGCAGCTTGTCAACGAGTACGCAGTATTTT
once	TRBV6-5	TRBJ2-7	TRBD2	CASSSKTSEAYEQYF	TGTGCCAGCAGTTCGAAGACTAGCGAAGCCTACGAGCAGTACTTC
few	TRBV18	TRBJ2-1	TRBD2	CASALANNEQFF	TGTGCCAGCGCACTAGCGAACAATGAGCAGTTCTTC
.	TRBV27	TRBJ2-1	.	CATKQGTYNEQFF	TGTGCCACCAAACAGGGCACCTACAATGAGCAGTTCTTC
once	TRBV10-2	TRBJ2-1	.	CASSPRTDEQFF	TGCGCCAGCAGCCCCCGGACAGATGAGCAGTTCTTC
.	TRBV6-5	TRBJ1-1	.	CASSIGVMNTEAFF	TGTGCCAGCAGTATCGGGGTCATGAACACTGAAGCTTTCTTT
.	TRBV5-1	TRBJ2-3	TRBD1	CASRQGSGTVGTDTQYF	TGCGCCAGCAGACAAGGGTCCGGGACAGTTGGAACAGATACGCAGTATTTT
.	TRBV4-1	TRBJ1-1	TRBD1	CASSQDNLGRGQSNPAEAFF	TGCGCCAGCAGCCAAGACAACCTCGGACGGGGACAGTCTAACCCTGCTGAAGCTTTCTTT
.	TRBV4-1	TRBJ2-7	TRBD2	CASSQDTTSGYYEQYF	TGCGCCAGCAGCCAAGATACGACTAGCGGATATTACGAGCAGTACTTC
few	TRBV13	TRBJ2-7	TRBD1	CASSYDRGTYEQYF	TGTGCCAGCAGCTATGACAGGGGGACCTACGAGCAGTACTTC
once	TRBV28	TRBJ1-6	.	CASSSTVLFNSPLHF	TGTGCCAGCAGTTCAACAGTTTTGTTTAATTCACCCCTCCACTTT
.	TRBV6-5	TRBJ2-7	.	CASSYSREFHEQYF	TGTGCCAGCAGTTACTCCCGGGAGTTCCACGAGCAGTACTTC
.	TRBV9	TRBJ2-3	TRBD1	CASSAGTGDLGTDTQYF	TGTGCCAGCAGCGCCGGGACAGGGGATTTGGGCACAGATACGCAGTATTTT
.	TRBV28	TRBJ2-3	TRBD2	CASRGALAGVIDTQYF	TGTGCCAGCAGGGGTGCGCTAGCGGGAGTAATAGATACGCAGTATTTT
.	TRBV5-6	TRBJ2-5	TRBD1	CASSWDREQETQYF	TGTGCCAGCAGCTGGGACAGGGAACAAGAGACCCAGTACTTC
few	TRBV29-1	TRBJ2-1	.	CSVGKGRRNNEQFF	TGCAGCGTTGGAAAAGGGAGAAGGAACAATGAGCAGTTCTTC
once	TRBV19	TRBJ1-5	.	CASSIRDYSNQPQHF	TGTGCCAGTAGTATAAGGGACTATAGCAATCAGCCCCAGCATTTT
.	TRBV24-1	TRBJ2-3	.	CATSEWAGSDTQYF	TGTGCCACCAGTGAGTGGGCGGGTTCAGATACGCAGTATTTT
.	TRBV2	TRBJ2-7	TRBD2	CASSESGMNYEQYF	TGTGCCAGCAGTGAAAGCGGGATGAACTACGAGCAGTACTTC
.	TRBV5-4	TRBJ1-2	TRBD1	CASSTGTASYGYTF	TGTGCCAGCAGCACCGGGACAGCGTCCTATGGCTACACCTTC
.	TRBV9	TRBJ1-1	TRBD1	CASSEGTGNTEAFF	TGTGCCAGCAGCGAGGGGACAGGGAACACTGAAGCTTTCTTT
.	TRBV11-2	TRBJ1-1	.	CASSLRAQSGAFF	TGTGCCAGCAGCCTACGGGCCCAGTCGGGGGCTTTCTTT
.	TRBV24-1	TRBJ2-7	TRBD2	CATSDVGLSHEQYF	TGTGCCACCAGTGATGTGGGACTATCCCACGAGCAGTACTTC
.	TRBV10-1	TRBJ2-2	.	CASRVDSRDTGELFF	TGCGCCAGCAGGGTTGACAGTCGAGACACCGGGGAGCTGTTTTTT
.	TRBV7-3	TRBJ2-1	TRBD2	CASSPRTSGDYNEQFF	TGTGCCAGCAGCCCCAGGACTAGCGGGGATTACAATGAGCAGTTCTTC
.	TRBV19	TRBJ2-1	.	CASSLTGTLHNEQFF	TGTGCCAGTAGTCTCACCGGGACTCTACACAATGAGCAGTTCTTC
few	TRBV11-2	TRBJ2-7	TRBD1	CASSLGTGEQYF	TGTGCCAGCAGCTTAGGGACAGGCGAGCAGTACTTC
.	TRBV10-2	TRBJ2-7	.	CASSPAGKEQYF	TGCGCCAGCAGCCCGGCGGGGAAGGAGCAGTACTTC
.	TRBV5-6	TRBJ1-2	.	CASRLQGFWGYTF	TGTGCCAGCAGACTACAGGGCTTCTGGGGCTACACCTTC
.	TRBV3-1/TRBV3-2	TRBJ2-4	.	CASSQGRGKNIQYF	TGTGCCAGCAGCCAAGGGCGGGGCAAAAACATTCAGTACTTC
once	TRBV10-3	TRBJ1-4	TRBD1	CAISRDRGTNEKLFF	TGTGCCATCAGTCGGGACAGGGGAACTAATGAAAAACTGTTTTTT
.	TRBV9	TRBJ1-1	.	CASSPRRGADTEAFF	TGTGCCAGCAGCCCTCGACGGGGTGCGGACACTGAAGCTTTCTTT
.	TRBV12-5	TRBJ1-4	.	CASGLIGLGEKLFF	TGTGCTAGTGGTTTGATAGGACTTGGGGAAAAACTGTTTTTT
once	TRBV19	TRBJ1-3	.	CASGSAGEEDTIYF	TGTGCCAGTGGGTCCGCAGGGGAAGAGGACACCATATATTTT
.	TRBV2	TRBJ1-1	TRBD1	CASSWDRDEAFF	TGTGCCAGCAGTTGGGACAGGGACGAAGCTTTCTTT
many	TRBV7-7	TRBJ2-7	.	CASSLGRGNSYEQYF	TGTGCCAGCAGCTTAGGCAGGGGAAATAGCTACGAGCAGTACTTC
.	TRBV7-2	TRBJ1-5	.	CASSLGSADYQPQHF	TGTGCCAGCAGCTTAGGGAGTGCAGACTATCAGCCCCAGCATTTT
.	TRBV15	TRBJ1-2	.	CATSNKGEWDDRSPNYGYTF	TGTGCCACCAGTAATAAGGGGGAGTGGGATGACAGATCTCCTAACTATGGCTACACCTTC
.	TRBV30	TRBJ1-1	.	CAWSQDSWTEAFF	TGTGCCTGGAGCCAGGACAGTTGGACTGAAGCTTTCTTT
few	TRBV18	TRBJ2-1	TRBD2	CASSPKGLVGLDEQFF	TGTGCCAGCTCACCGAAGGGACTAGTAGGGTTAGATGAGCAGTTCTTC
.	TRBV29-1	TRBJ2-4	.	CSASERNIQYF	TGCAGCGCTAGCGAAAGAAACATTCAGTACTTC
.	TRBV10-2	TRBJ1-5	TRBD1	CASNPTGGDQPQHF	TGCGCCAGCAACCCGACAGGGGGAGATCAGCCCCAGCATTTT
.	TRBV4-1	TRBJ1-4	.	CASSQDSGWTNEKLFF	TGCGCCAGCAGCCAAGACAGCGGGTGGACTAATGAAAAACTGTTTTTT
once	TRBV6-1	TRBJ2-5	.	CASSEGRRGGETQYF	TGTGCCAGCAGTGAAGGTAGAAGGGGTGGAGAGACCCAGTACTTC
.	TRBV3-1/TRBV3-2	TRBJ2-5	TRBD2	CASSQDGRSGSLETQYF	TGTGCCAGCAGCCAAGATGGGAGGAGCGGGAGTTTGGAGACCCAGTACTTC
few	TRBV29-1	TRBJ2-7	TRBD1	CSVVGQGFREQYF	TGCAGCGTTGTGGGACAGGGGTTTAGGGAGCAGTACTTC
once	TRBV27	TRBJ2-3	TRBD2	CASSPGGPNTDTQYF	TGTGCCAGCAGCCCGGGAGGGCCTAACACAGATACGCAGTATTTT
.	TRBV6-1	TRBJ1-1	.	CASSEQENTEAFF	TGTGCCAGCAGTGAACAGGAGAACACTGAAGCTTTCTTT
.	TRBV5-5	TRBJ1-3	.	CASSFTGLGNTIYF	TGTGCCAGCAGCTTTACAGGGTTAGGAAACACCATATATTTT
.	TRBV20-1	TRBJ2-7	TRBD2	CSASGDEQYF	TGCAGTGCCAGCGGGGACGAGCAGTACTTC
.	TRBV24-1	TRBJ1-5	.	CATSESRFNQPQHF	TGTGCCACCAGTGAGAGTCGGTTCAATCAGCCCCAGCATTTT
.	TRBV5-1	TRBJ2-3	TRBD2	CASSTGLADTQYF	TGCGCCAGCAGCACCGGACTAGCAGATACGCAGTATTTT
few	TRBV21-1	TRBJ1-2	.	CASSKGTARDGYTF	TGTGCCAGCAGCAAAGGGACAGCCAGGGATGGCTACACCTTC
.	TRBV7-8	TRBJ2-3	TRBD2	CASSLAGRGTDTQYF	TGTGCCAGCAGCTTAGCAGGGAGGGGCACAGATACGCAGTATTTT
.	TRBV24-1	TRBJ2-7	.	CATSPPRWGHFYEQYF	TGTGCCACCAGTCCCCCTAGGTGGGGGCACTTCTACGAGCAGTACTTC
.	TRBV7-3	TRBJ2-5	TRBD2	CASSLGGAAGAETQYF	TGTGCCAGCAGCTTAGGCGGGGCAGCGGGAGCAGAGACCCAGTACTTC